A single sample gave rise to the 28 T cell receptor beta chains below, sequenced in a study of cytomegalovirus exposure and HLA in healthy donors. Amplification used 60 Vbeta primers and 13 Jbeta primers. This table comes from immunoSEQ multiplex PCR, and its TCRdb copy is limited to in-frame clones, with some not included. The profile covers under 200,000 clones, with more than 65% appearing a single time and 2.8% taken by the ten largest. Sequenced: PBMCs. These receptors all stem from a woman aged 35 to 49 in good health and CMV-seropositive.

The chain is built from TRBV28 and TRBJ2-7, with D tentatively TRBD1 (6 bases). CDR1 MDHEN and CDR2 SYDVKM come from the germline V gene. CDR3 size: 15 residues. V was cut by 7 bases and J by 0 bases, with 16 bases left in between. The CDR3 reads CASTPGTLSSYEQYF. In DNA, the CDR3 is TGTGCCAGCACCCCCGGGACATTGAGCTCCTACGAGCAGTACTTC. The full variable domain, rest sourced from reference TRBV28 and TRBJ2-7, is DVKVTQSSRYLVKRTGEKVFLECVQDMDHENMFWYRQDPGLGLRLIYFSYDVKMKEKGDIPEGYSVSREKKERFSLILESASTNQTSMYLCASTPGTLSSYEQYFGPGTRLTVT.

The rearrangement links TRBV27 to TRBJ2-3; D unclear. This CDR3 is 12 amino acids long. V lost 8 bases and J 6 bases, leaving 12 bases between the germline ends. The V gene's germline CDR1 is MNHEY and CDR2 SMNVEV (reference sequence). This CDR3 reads CASHSTADTQYF. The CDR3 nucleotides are TGTGCCAGCCATTCTACCGCGGATACGCAGTATTTT.

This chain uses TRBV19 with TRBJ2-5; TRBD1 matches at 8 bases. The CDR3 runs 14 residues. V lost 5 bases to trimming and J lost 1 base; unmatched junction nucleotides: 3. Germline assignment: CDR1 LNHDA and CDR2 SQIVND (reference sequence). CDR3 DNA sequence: TGTGCCAGTAGTTTAACAGGGGGCCAAGAGACCCAGTACTTC. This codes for CASSLTGGQETQYF.

CDR3 sequence: CASSLTSGDTEAFF. Here the CDR3 DNA reads TGTGCCAGCAGCTTAACATCAGGGGACACTGAAGCTTTCTTT. V and J are TRBV7-3 and TRBJ1-1; D possibly corresponds to TRBD1 (6 bases). The germline V and J ends were trimmed by 0 bases and 3 bases, with 8 bases remaining between them. Germline values: CDR1 SGHTA, CDR2 FQGTGA. This CDR3 has 14 amino acids.

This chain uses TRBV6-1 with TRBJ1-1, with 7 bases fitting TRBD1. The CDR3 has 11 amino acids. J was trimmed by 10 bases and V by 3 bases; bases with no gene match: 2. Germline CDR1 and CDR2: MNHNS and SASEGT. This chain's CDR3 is CASSEYRGAFF. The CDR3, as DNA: TGTGCCAGCAGTGAGTACAGGGGAGCTTTCTTT.

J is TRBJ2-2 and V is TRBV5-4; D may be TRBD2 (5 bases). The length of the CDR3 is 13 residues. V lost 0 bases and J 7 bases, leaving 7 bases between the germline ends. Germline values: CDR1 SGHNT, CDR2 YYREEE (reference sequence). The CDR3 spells CASSLAGDGELFF. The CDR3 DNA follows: TGTGCCAGCAGCTTGGCCGGGGACGGGGAGCTGTTTTTT.

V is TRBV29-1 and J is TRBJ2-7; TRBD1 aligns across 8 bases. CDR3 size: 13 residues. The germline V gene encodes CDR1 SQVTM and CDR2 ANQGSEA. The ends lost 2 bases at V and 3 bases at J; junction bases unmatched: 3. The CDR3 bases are TGCAGCGTTGAACTGGACAGGGTCTACGAGCAGTACTTC. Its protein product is CSVELDRVYEQYF.

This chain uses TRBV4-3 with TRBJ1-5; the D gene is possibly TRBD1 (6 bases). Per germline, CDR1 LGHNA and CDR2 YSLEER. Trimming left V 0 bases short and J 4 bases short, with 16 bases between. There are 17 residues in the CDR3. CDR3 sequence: CASSQDPRTDPNQPQHF. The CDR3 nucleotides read TGCGCCAGCAGCCAAGATCCTAGGACAGACCCGAATCAGCCCCAGCATTTT.

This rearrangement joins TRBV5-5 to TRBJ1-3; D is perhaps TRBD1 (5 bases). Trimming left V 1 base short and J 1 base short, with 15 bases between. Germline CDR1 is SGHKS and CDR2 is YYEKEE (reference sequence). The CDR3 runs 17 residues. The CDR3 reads CASSLTGRALSGNTIYF. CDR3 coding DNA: TGTGCCAGCAGCTTGACGGGCAGGGCGTTATCTGGAAACACCATATATTTT.

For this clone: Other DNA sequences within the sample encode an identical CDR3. The CDR3 DNA is TGCAGCGTTGTGGGGGGAGGTACAGATACGCAGTATTTT. Protein product: CSVVGGGTDTQYF. The genes are TRBV29-1 and TRBJ2-3; tentative D call: TRBD2 (6 bases). V was clipped by 4 bases and J by 3 bases, with 11 bases between them. Germline assignment: CDR1 SQVTM and CDR2 ANQGSEA. The CDR3 extends over 13 amino acids.

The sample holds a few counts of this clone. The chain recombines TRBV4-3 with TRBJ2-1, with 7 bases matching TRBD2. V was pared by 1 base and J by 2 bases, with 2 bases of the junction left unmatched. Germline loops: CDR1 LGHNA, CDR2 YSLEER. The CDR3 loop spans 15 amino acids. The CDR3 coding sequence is TGCGCCAGCAGCCAAGGAGCGGGACCCTACAATGAGCAGTTCTTC. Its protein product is CASSQGAGPYNEQFF.

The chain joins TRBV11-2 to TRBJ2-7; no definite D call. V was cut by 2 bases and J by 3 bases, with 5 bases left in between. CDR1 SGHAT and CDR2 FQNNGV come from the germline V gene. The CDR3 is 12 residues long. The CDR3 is CASSLNSYEQYF. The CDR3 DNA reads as TGTGCCAGCAGCTTAAACAGCTACGAGCAGTACTTC.

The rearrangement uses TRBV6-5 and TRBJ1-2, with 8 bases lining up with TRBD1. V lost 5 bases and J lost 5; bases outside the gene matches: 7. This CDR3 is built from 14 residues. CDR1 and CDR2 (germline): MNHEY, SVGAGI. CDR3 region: CASSTPRTGYGYTF. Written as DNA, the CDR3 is TGTGCCAGCAGTACCCCACGGACAGGGTATGGCTACACCTTC.

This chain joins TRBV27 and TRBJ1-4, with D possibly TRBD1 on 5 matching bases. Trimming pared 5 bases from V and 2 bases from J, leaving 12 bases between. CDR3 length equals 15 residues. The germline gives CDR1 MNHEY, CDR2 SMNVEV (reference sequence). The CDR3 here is CASSPMGLTNEKLFF. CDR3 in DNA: TGTGCCAGCAGTCCCATGGGGCTCACTAATGAAAAACTGTTTTTT.

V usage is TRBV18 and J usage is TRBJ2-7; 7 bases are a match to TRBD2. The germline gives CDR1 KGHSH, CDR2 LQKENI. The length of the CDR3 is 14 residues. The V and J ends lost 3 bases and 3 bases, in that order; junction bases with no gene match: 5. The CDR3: CASSPLGDYYEQYF. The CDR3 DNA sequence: TGTGCCAGCTCACCGTTGGGGGACTACTACGAGCAGTACTTC.

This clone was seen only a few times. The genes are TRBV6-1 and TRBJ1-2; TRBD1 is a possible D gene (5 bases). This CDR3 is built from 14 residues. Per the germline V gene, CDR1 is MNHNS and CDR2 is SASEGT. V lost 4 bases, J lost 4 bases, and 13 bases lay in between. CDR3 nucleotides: TGTGCCAGCAGTGGCGGGACGGTCCTCTATGGCTACACCTTC. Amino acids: CASSGGTVLYGYTF.

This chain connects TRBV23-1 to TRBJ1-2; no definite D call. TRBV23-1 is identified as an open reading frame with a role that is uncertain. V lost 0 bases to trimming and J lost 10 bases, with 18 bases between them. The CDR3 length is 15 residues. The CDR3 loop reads CASSQSSFGELDYTF. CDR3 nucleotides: TGCGCCAGCAGTCAATCTTCGTTCGGGGAGCTCGACTACACCTTC.

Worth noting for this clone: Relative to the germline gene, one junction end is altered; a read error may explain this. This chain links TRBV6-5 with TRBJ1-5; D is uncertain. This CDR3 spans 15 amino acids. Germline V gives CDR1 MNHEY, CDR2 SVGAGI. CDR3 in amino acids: CASSLNLNSNQPQNF. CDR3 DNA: TGTGCCAGCAGCCTAAATTTAAATAGCAATCAGCCCCAGAATTTT.

CDR3 loop: CASSFNVRSYNEQFF. The DNA of the CDR3 is TGCGCCAGCAGCTTCAATGTCAGGTCCTACAATGAGCAGTTCTTC. The chain is built from TRBV5-1 and TRBJ2-1; D gene ambiguous. The CDR3 has 15 amino acids. Germline-derived CDR1 and CDR2 are SGHRS and YFSETQ. Between the trimmed V and J ends, which lost 2 bases and 1 base, there was a span of 10 bases.

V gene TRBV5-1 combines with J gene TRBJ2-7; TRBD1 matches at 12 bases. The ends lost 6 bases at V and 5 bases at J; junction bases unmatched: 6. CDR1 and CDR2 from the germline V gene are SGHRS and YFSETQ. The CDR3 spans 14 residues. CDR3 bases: TGCGCCAGCACCAGGGGGACAGGGGGCCACGAGCAGTACTTC. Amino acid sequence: CASTRGTGGHEQYF.

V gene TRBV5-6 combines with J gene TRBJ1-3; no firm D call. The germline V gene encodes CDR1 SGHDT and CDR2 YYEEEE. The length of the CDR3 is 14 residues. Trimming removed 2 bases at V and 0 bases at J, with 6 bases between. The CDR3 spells CASSFRSSGNTIYF. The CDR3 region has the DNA TGTGCCAGCAGCTTTAGATCCTCTGGAAACACCATATATTTT.

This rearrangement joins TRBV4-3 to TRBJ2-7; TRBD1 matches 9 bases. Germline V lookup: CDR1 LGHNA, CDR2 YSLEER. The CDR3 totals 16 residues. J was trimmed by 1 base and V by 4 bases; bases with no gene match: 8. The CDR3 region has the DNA TGCGCCAGCAGCCCATCACAGGGGGCTCCTTCCTACGAGCAGTACTTC. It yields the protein CASSPSQGAPSYEQYF.

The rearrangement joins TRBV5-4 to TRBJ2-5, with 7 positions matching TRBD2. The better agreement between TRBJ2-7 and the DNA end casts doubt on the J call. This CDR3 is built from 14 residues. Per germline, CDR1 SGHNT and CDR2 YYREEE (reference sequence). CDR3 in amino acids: CASSSWGGPYEQYF. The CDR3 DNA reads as TGTGCCAGCAGCTCCTGGGGAGGGCCCTACGAGCAGTACTTC.

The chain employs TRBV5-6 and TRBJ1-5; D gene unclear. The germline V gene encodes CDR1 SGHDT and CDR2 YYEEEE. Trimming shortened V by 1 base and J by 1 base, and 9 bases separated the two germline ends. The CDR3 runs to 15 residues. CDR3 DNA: TGTGCCAGCAGCTTGTTGCCGGGGAGCAATCAGCCCCAGCATTTT. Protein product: CASSLLPGSNQPQHF.

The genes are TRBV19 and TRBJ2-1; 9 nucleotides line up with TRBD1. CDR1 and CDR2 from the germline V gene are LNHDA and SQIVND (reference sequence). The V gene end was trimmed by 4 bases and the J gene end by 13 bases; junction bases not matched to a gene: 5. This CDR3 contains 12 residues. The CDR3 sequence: CASSSNRGLQFF. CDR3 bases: TGTGCCAGTAGTAGCAACAGGGGGCTCCAGTTCTTC.

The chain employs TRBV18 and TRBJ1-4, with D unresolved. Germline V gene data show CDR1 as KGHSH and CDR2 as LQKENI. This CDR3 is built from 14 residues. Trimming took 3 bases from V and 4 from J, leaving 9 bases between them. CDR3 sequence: CASSPNGDNEKLFF. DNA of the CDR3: TGTGCCAGCTCACCGAACGGGGATAATGAAAAACTGTTTTTT.

CDR3 DNA: TGTGCCAGCAGCTTAGTTGGGGCTCCTGAAAAACTGTTTTTT. Translation gives CASSLVGAPEKLFF. V is TRBV7-2 and J is TRBJ1-4; D possibly corresponds to TRBD1 (5 bases). Germline-derived CDR1 and CDR2 are SGHTA and FQGNSA. V lost 1 base to trimming and J lost 7 bases, with 10 bases between them. CDR3 size: 14 residues.

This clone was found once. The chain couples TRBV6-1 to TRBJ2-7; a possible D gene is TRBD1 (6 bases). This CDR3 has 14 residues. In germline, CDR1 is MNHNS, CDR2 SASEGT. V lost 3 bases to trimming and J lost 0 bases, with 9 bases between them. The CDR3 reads CASSDRGSSYEQYF. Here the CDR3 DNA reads TGTGCCAGCAGTGACAGGGGTTCCTCCTACGAGCAGTACTTC.